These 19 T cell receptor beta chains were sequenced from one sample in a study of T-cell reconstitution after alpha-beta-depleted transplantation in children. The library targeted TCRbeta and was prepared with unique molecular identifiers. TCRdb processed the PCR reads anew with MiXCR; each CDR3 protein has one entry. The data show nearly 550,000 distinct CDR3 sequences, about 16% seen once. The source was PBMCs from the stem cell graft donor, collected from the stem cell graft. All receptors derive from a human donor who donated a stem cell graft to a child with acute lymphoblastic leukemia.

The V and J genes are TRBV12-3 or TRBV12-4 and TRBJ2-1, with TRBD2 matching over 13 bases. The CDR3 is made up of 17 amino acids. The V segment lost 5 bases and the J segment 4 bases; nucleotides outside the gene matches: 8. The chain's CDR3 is CASSPIPGLAGYNEQFF. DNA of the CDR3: TGTGCCAGCAGTCCCATCCCGGGACTAGCGGGGTACAATGAGCAGTTCTTC.

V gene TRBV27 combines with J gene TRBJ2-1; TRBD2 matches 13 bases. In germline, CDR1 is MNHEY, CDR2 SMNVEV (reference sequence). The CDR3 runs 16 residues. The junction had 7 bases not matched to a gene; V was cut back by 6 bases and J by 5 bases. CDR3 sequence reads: CASSRRLAGGDNEQFF. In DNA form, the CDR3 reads TGTGCCAGCAGCCGCAGACTAGCGGGAGGCGACAATGAGCAGTTCTTC.

The CDR3 coding sequence is TGTGCCTGGAGTGGACTCTTTAGCGCAGATACGCAGTATTTT. Translated: CAWSGLFSADTQYF. The V and J genes are TRBV30 and TRBJ2-3; D possibly corresponds to TRBD2 (5 bases). Germline V gene lookup returns CDR1 GTSNPN and CDR2 SVGIG (reference sequence). The CDR3 is 14 residues long. V was trimmed by 1 base and J by 4 bases, leaving 12 bases between them.

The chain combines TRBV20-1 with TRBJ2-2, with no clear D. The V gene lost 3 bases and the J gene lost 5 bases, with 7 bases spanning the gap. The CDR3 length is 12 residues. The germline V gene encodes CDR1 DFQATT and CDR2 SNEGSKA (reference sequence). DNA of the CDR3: TGCAGTGCTAGCACCGGTACCGGGGAGCTGTTTTTT. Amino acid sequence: CSASTGTGELFF.

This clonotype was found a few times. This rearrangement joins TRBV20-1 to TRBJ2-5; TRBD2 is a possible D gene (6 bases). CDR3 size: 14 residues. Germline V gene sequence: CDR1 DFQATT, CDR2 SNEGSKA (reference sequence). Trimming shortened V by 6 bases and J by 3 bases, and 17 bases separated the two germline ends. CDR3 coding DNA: TGCAGTGCCTTAATTGGATCGGGGGAAGAGACCCAGTACTTC. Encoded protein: CSALIGSGEETQYF.

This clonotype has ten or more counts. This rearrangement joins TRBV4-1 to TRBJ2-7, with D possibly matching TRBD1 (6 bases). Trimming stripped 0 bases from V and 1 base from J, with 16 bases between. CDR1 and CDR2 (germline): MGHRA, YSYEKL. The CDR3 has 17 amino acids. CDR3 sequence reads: CASSQEETGLGSYEQYF. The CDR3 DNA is TGCGCCAGCAGCCAAGAGGAGACAGGCCTAGGGTCCTACGAGCAGTACTTC.

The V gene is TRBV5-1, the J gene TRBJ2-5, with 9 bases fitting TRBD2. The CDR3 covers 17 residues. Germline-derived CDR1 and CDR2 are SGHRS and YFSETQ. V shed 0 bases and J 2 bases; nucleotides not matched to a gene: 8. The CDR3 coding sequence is TGCGCCAGCAGCTTGGAAGGACTAGCGCGGCTGCAAGAGACCCAGTACTTC. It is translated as CASSLEGLARLQETQYF.

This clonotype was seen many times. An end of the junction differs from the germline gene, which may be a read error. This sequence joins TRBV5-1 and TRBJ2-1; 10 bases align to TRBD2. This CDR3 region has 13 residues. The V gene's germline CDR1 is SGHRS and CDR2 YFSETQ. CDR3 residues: CASSLLAGNEQFF. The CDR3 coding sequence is TGTGCCAGCAGCTTACTAGCGGGGAATGAGCAGTTCTTC.

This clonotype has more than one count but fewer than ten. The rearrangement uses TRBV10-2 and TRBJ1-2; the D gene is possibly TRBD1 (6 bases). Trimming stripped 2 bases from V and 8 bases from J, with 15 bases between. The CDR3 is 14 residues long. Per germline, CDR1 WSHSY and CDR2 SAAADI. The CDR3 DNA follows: TGCGCCAGCAGTGAGGCTTGGGGGGGCGAAGGCTACACCTTC. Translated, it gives CASSEAWGGEGYTF.

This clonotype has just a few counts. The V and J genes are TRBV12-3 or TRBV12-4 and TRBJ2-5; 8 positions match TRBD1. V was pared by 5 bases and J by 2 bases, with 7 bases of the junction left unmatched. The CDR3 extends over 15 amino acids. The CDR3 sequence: CASSLDRGQQETQYF. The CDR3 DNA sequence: TGTGCCAGCAGTCTAGACAGGGGACAACAAGAGACCCAGTACTTC.

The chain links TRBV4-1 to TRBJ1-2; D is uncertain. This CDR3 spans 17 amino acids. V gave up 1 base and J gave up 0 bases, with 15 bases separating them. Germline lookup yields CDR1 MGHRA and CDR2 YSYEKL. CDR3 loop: CASSQALAAAANYGYTF. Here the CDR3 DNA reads TGCGCCAGCAGCCAAGCTTTAGCGGCAGCTGCTAACTATGGCTACACCTTC.

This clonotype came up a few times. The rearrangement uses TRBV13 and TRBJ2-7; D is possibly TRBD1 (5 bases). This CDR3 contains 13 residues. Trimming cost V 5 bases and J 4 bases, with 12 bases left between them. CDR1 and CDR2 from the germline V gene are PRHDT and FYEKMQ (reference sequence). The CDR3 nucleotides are TGTGCCAGCAGCCCCGGACACCTATACGAGCAGTACTTC. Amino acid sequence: CASSPGHLYEQYF.

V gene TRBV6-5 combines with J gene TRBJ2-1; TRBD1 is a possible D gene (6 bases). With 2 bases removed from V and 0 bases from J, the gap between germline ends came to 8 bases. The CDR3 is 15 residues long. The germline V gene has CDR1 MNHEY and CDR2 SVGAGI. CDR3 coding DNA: TGTGCCAGCAGTTACCAGGGGCTCTCCTACAATGAGCAGTTCTTC. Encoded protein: CASSYQGLSYNEQFF.

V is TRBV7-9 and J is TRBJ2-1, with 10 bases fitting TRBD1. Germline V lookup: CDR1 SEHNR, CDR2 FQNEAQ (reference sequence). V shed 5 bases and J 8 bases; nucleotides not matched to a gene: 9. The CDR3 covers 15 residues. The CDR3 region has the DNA TGTGCCAGCAGCCCTCGGACAGGGGGGATACATGAGCAGTTCTTC. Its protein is CASSPRTGGIHEQFF.

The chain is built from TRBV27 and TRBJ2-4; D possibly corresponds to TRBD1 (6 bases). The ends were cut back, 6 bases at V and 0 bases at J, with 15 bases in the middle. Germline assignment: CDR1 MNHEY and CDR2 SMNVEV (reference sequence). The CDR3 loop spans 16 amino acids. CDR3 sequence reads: CASSQNQGIAKNIQYF. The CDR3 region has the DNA TGTGCCAGCAGCCAAAATCAGGGGATAGCCAAAAACATTCAGTACTTC.

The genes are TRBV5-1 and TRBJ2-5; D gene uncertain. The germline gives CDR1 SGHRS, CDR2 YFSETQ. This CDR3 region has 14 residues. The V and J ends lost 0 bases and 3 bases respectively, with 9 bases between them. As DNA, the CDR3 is TGCGCCAGCAGCTTGGAACTCGGCGAAGAGACCCAGTACTTC. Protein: CASSLELGEETQYF.

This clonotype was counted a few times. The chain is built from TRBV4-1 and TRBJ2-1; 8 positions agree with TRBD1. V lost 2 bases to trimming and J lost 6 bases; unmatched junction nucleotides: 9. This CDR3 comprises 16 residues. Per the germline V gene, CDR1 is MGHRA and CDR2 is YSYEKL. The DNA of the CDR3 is TGCGCCAGCAGCCAATTCTTCGGACAGGGAATCAATGAGCAGTTCTTC. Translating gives CASSQFFGQGINEQFF.

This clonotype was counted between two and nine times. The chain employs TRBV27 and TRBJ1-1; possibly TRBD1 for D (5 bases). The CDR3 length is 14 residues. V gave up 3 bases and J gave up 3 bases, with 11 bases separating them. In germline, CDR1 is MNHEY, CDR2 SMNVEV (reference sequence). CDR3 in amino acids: CASSFQGDDTEAFF. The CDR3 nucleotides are TGTGCCAGCAGTTTCCAGGGCGACGACACTGAAGCTTTCTTT.

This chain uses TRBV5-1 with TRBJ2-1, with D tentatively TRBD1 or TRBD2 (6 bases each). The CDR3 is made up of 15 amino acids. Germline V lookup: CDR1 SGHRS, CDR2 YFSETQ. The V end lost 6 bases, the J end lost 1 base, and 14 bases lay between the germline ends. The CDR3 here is CASTYGGTSYNEQFF. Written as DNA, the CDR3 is TGCGCCAGCACTTATGGAGGGACATCCTACAATGAGCAGTTCTTC.